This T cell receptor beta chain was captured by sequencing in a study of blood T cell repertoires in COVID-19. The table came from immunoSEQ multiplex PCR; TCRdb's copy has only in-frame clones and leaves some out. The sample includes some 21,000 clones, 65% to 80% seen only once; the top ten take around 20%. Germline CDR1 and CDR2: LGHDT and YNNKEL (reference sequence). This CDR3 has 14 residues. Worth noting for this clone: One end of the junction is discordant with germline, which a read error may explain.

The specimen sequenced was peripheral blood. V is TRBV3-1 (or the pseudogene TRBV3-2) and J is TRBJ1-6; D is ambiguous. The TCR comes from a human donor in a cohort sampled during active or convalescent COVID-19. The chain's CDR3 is CASSQVGSGGIHVF. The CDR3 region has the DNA TGTGCCAGCAGCCAAGTGGGGAGTGGCGGAATACATGTCTTT.